This TCR beta chain was retrieved from a study of blood T cells in healthy people across ages. Overall study findings and caveats: Donor CMV infection status was unknown, possibly confounding age-related changes in expanded clonotypes.

A J-beta primer mix and a sample-barcoded 5' primer were used in a second PCR of about 7 to 12 cycles. TCRdb re-called the 5' RACE reads through MiXCR, storing one row per CDR3 protein. The data contain approximately 780,000 distinct CDR3 sequences, 20% to 30% of them singletons. Each donor had around 9.8 milliliters of peripheral blood drawn. From germline, CDR1 is MDHEN and CDR2 SYDVKM. Trimming stripped 6 bases from V and 5 bases from J, with 20 bases between. The length of the CDR3 is 16 residues. This clonotype was detected a few times. Its antigen remains unknown. These sequences were also reported in another study, on T cells of mothers and their children. That study adds: Thymic selection molds TCR recombination products alike in related and unrelated pairs. The analysis detected no persistent microchimeric T cell clones.

What was sequenced was blood. This chain connects TRBV28 to TRBJ2-1, with D tentatively TRBD2 (5 bases). This clonotype was sampled from a boy aged 5-17 years in good health. The CDR3: CASSAPGLLSNNEQFF. The CDR3 nucleotides read TGTGCCAGCAGCGCGCCCGGACTTCTATCCAACAATGAGCAGTTCTTC.